The 2 T cell receptor beta chains in this list originate from one sample, sequenced in a study of blood T cell repertoires in COVID-19. Only in-frame clones appear in the TCRdb table, and some are missing; sequencing was by immunoSEQ multiplex PCR. Among roughly 130,000 clones, roughly 83% were seen once, and the ten largest hold 5.5%. Sample: PBMCs or T cells enriched from blood (not recorded which). The receptors stem from a man aged 40-50 years with acute COVID-19.

This clone was recorded only once. The chain recombines TRBV28 with TRBJ2-1; the D is unclear. The length of the CDR3 is 14 residues. V was pared by 5 bases and J by 0 bases, with 8 bases between. CDR1 is MDHEN and CDR2 is SYDVKM in the germline V gene. The CDR3 region has the DNA TGTGCCAGCAGTCCACTTAACTCCTACAATGAGCAGTTCTTC. It yields the protein CASSPLNSYNEQFF.

The V and J genes are TRBV30 and TRBJ1-5; 11 bases align to TRBD1. V trimming: 0 bases; J trimming: 11 bases; junction bases outside the gene matches: 6. Germline V lookup: CDR1 GTSNPN, CDR2 SVGIG (reference sequence). The CDR3 contains 14 residues. The CDR3 protein is CAWSVGQGARAQHF. CDR3 in DNA: TGTGCCTGGAGTGTCGGACAGGGGGCTAGGGCCCAGCATTTT.